The 30 T cell receptor beta chains below come from one sample, sequenced in a study of CD8 T cells in Susac syndrome. After extraction with the RNeasy kit, roughly 0.45 to 1 ug of the RNA was reverse transcribed using random hexamers. Via MiXCR, TCRdb re-called the immunoSEQ multiplex PCR reads, giving one row per CDR3 protein. The profile shows around 170,000 distinct CDR3 sequences, 94% of them singletons. Sequencing used CD4+ T cells from PBMCs. The receptors shown here come from a human donor with Susac syndrome.

V gene TRBV4-1 combines with J gene TRBJ1-6; D remains unclear. CDR3 length: 14 amino acids. The ends were cut back, 4 bases at V and 11 bases at J, with 15 bases in the middle. Germline V gene sequence: CDR1 MGHRA, CDR2 YSYEKL. DNA for the CDR3: TGCGCCAGCAGCCTTTTGTCGAACGGTCCACCCCTCCACTTT. This sequence encodes CASSLLSNGPPLHF.

J is TRBJ1-5 and V is TRBV7-8; TRBD1 matches 8 bases. The V segment lost 6 bases and the J segment 4 bases; nucleotides outside the gene matches: 5. CDR3 length: 14 amino acids. Per the germline V gene, CDR1 is SGHVS and CDR2 is FQNEAQ. The DNA of the CDR3 is TGTGCCAGCAGTACAGGGGGTCAAAATCAGCCCCAGCATTTT. Its protein is CASSTGGQNQPQHF.

The genes are TRBV6-1 and TRBJ2-5; possible D gene TRBD2, 6 bases. Trimming shortened V by 8 bases and J by 5 bases, and 15 bases separated the two germline ends. Germline loops: CDR1 MNHNS, CDR2 SASEGT. The CDR3 sequence is 13 residues long. The CDR3 loop reads CASGAGRGETQYF. DNA of the CDR3: TGTGCCAGCGGTGCCGGACGGGGGGAGACCCAGTACTTC.

The V call is TRBV4-2, the J call TRBJ1-1; 11 bases agree with TRBD1. There are 15 residues in the CDR3. Per germline, CDR1 LGHNA and CDR2 YNFKEQ. V shed 6 bases, J shed 1 base, and the junction held 4 bases outside the gene matches. This chain's CDR3 is CASRRGQGENTEAFF. CDR3 coding DNA: TGTGCCAGCAGGAGGGGACAGGGGGAGAACACTGAAGCTTTCTTT.

The chain uses TRBV27 and TRBJ2-1; possible D gene TRBD2, 5 bases. V lost 1 base and J lost 6, with 13 bases in between. The CDR3 is 15 residues long. Germline V gene sequence: CDR1 MNHEY, CDR2 SMNVEV (reference sequence). CDR3 residues: CASSLFGLALNEQFF. CDR3 bases: TGTGCCAGCAGTTTATTTGGCCTAGCTCTCAATGAGCAGTTCTTC.

The chain couples TRBV7-8 to TRBJ2-2; TRBD2 is a possible D gene (5 bases). This CDR3 has 14 residues. V was trimmed by 2 bases and J by 6 bases, leaving 10 bases between them. Germline-derived CDR1 and CDR2 are SGHVS and FQNEAQ. CDR3 DNA sequence: TGTGCCAGCAGCTTACGGGGAAAGGCCGGGGAGCTGTTTTTT. Residues: CASSLRGKAGELFF.

Only one count was recorded for this clonotype. This sequence joins TRBV7-9 and TRBJ2-7; TRBD1 or TRBD2 may be the D gene (6 bases each). The CDR3 has 15 amino acids. The germline V gene encodes CDR1 SEHNR and CDR2 FQNEAQ (reference sequence). The V gene lost 0 bases and the J gene lost 3 bases, with 12 bases spanning the gap. The CDR3 DNA sequence: TGTGCCAGCAGCTTAGCGGGCAGGGGAGGCTACGAGCAGTACTTC. Protein sequence: CASSLAGRGGYEQYF.

The chain is built from TRBV20-1 and TRBJ1-1; 7 nucleotides match TRBD1. The CDR3 is 16 amino acids. CDR1 is DFQATT, CDR2 SNEGSKA, per germline (reference sequence). The J segment lost 1 base and the V segment lost 0 bases, leaving 8 bases of the junction unmatched. The CDR3 protein is CSARDIRGGRNTEAFF. The CDR3 DNA sequence: TGCAGTGCTAGAGATATTCGAGGGGGCAGGAACACTGAAGCTTTCTTT.

The rearrangement uses TRBV4-2 and TRBJ1-2; TRBD1 agrees at 8 bases. The length of the CDR3 is 15 residues. Germline CDR1 LGHNA, CDR2 YNFKEQ. Trimming took 2 bases from V and 2 from J; bases not matched to a gene: 4. CDR3 amino acids: CASSQPGQDNYGYTF. The DNA of the CDR3 is TGTGCCAGCAGCCAACCGGGACAGGACAACTATGGCTACACCTTC.

This rearrangement joins TRBV7-9 to TRBJ2-2; D assignment may be TRBD1 or TRBD2 (5 bases each). Per germline, CDR1 SEHNR and CDR2 FQNEAQ (reference sequence). The ends were cut back, 5 bases at V and 5 bases at J, with 12 bases in the middle. There are 14 residues in the CDR3. As DNA, the CDR3 is TGTGCCAGCAGCCTCCGCGAGGGGACCGGGGAGCTGTTTTTT. Residues: CASSLREGTGELFF. Full variable domain (remainder filled in from reference TRBV7-9 and TRBJ2-2): DTGVSQNPRHKITKRGQNVTFRCDPISEHNRLYWYRQTLGQGPEFLTYFQNEAQLEKSRLLSDRFSAERPKGSFSTLEIQRTEQGDSAMYLCASSLREGTGELFFGEGSRLTVL.

The rearrangement joins TRBV6-5 to TRBJ2-1; 7 bases map to TRBD1. After removal of 6 bases from V and 6 bases from J, the junction contained 8 bases not matched to a gene. The CDR3 consists of 14 residues. Germline V gene lookup returns CDR1 MNHEY and CDR2 SVGAGI. In DNA, the CDR3 is TGTGCCAGCAGCCGAAATACAGGGGCCAATGAGCAGTTCTTC. Its translation is CASSRNTGANEQFF.

V usage is TRBV24-1 and J usage is TRBJ1-5; TRBD1 aligns across 10 bases. This CDR3 contains 18 residues. Germline CDR1 reads KGHDR; CDR2 reads SFDVKD. V lost 9 bases and J lost 2; bases outside the gene matches: 15. CDR3 residues: CATDHGDRGIRGNQPQHF. The CDR3 nucleotides are TGTGCCACCGACCACGGGGACAGGGGAATCAGGGGCAATCAGCCCCAGCATTTT.

This clonotype has just one count. The chain uses TRBV20-1 and TRBJ2-3, with 12 positions matching TRBD2. Trimming removed 6 bases from V and 4 bases from J; junction bases left unmatched: 11. The germline V gene has CDR1 DFQATT and CDR2 SNEGSKA (reference sequence). The CDR3 loop spans 16 amino acids. CDR3 coding DNA: TGCAGTGCCTCCACGACTAGCGGGGGTGTCTCAGATACGCAGTATTTT. This translates into CSASTTSGGVSDTQYF.

The gene calls are TRBV20-1 and TRBJ2-1, with TRBD2 matching over 9 bases. The length of the CDR3 is 17 residues. J was trimmed by 4 bases and V by 0 bases; bases with no gene match: 10. Germline V gene lookup returns CDR1 DFQATT and CDR2 SNEGSKA (reference sequence). The CDR3 protein is CSARDQLAGTLYNEQFF. In nucleotides, the CDR3 is TGCAGTGCTAGAGATCAACTAGCGGGTACATTATACAATGAGCAGTTCTTC.

In its sample, this clonotype was seen once. The chain has TRBV19 and TRBJ1-5, with a possible D match to TRBD1 (5 bases). Between the trimmed V and J ends, which lost 7 bases and 6 bases, there was a span of 16 bases. CDR1 LNHDA and CDR2 SQIVND come from the germline V gene (reference sequence). The CDR3 has 14 residues. The CDR3 here is CASNREGKVQPQHF. The CDR3, as DNA: TGTGCCAGTAATAGGGAGGGGAAGGTTCAGCCCCAGCATTTT.

In its sample, this clonotype was seen once. V usage is TRBV5-6 and J usage is TRBJ1-2; the match to TRBD1 covers 8 bases. The CDR3 runs to 15 residues. The germline V gene has CDR1 SGHDT and CDR2 YYEEEE. J lost 0 bases, V lost 6 bases, and 7 bases had no gene match. CDR3 nucleotides: TGTGCCAGCACTCCTGACAGGGGAGCTAACTATGGCTACACCTTC. Its protein is CASTPDRGANYGYTF.

This chain uses TRBV30 with TRBJ1-4; no clear D gene. V was cut by 0 bases and J by 11 bases, with 7 bases left in between. The germline gives CDR1 GTSNPN, CDR2 SVGIG (reference sequence). The CDR3 is made up of 11 amino acids. DNA for the CDR3: TGTGCCTGGAGTGTCGAAGGGAAACTGTTTTTT. As protein: CAWSVEGKLFF.

The V gene is TRBV6-2 or TRBV6-3, the J gene TRBJ2-2, with TRBD2 matching 13 bases. Germline CDR1 reads MNHEY; CDR2 reads SVGEGT. This CDR3 has 14 amino acids. V was clipped by 8 bases and J by 8 bases; unmatched bases: 5. The CDR3 reads CASGLAGAGGELFF. The CDR3 coding sequence is TGTGCCAGCGGACTAGCGGGGGCGGGTGGGGAGCTGTTTTTT.

V gene TRBV7-9 combines with J gene TRBJ1-1; D may be TRBD1 (6 bases). CDR1 SEHNR and CDR2 FQNEAQ come from the germline V gene (reference sequence). Trimming removed 5 bases at V and 3 bases at J, with 16 bases between. The CDR3 has 15 residues. The CDR3 protein is CASSPNRGADTEAFF. The CDR3 region has the DNA TGTGCCAGCAGCCCCAACCGGGGGGCGGACACTGAAGCTTTCTTT.

The rearrangement uses TRBV2 and TRBJ2-3; 9 bases are shared with TRBD2. The V gene's germline CDR1 is SNHLY and CDR2 FYNNEI. J was trimmed by 4 bases and V by 2 bases; bases with no gene match: 10. CDR3 length: 17 amino acids. The CDR3 here is CASSEPPSGARPDTQYF. CDR3 nucleotides: TGTGCCAGCAGTGAACCCCCTAGCGGGGCCAGGCCAGATACGCAGTATTTT.

This clonotype was observed a single time. The chain links TRBV3-1 to TRBJ2-1; 9 bases match TRBD1. V shed 7 bases, J shed 3 bases, and the junction held 13 bases outside the gene matches. This CDR3 contains 17 residues. CDR1 and CDR2 from the germline V gene are LGHDT and YNNKEL (reference sequence). The CDR3 nucleotides read TGTGCCAGCATCAATTCAGGCGGGACAGGGTACTACAATGAGCAGTTCTTC. Translating it yields CASINSGGTGYYNEQFF.

The chain couples TRBV12-3 or TRBV12-4 to TRBJ1-1, with D possibly matching TRBD1 (5 bases). This CDR3 is built from 12 residues. The V end lost 5 bases, the J end lost 8 bases, and 12 bases lay between the germline ends. This CDR3 reads CASSQEGNEAFF. The CDR3 DNA is TGTGCCAGCAGTCAAGAGGGGAACGAAGCTTTCTTT.

The rearrangement joins TRBV3-1 to TRBJ2-7; D unresolved. This CDR3 is built from 14 residues. The germline V gene encodes CDR1 LGHDT and CDR2 YNNKEL (reference sequence). The V gene lost 5 bases and the J gene lost 3 bases, with 14 bases spanning the gap. The DNA of the CDR3 is TGTGCCAGCAGCTCTCGTTCAGTCCGCTACGAGCAGTACTTC. This gives the protein CASSSRSVRYEQYF.

The CDR3 here is CASSLGSLLGYNEQFF. CDR3 coding DNA: TGCGCCAGCAGCTTGGGCAGTCTACTCGGCTACAATGAGCAGTTCTTC. The rearrangement joins TRBV5-1 to TRBJ2-1; D gene unclear. The ends were cut back, 0 bases at V and 3 bases at J, with 13 bases in the middle. Germline V gene lookup returns CDR1 SGHRS and CDR2 YFSETQ. The CDR3 is 16 amino acids.

About this clonotype itself: The germline gene is not matched at one end of the junction; a read error may be the cause. The rearrangement joins TRBV25-1 to TRBJ2-1; D is unclear. The germline gives CDR1 MGHDK, CDR2 SYGVNS. This CDR3 is built from 12 residues. The CDR3 nucleotides read TGTGCCAGCAGTGTCTCCTACAGTGAGCAGTTCTTC. Translation gives CASSVSYSEQFF. Based on the CDR3 plus reference TRBV25-1 and TRBJ2-1, the full variable domain is EADIYQTPRYLVIGTGKKITLECSQTMGHDKMYWYQQDPGMELHLIHYSYGVNSTEKGDLSSESTVSRIRTEHFPLTLESARPSHTSQYLCASSVSYSEQFFGPGTRLTVL.

The V and J genes are TRBV11-2 and TRBJ2-7; D unresolved. Looked up from germline, CDR1 is SGHAT and CDR2 is FQNNGV. The CDR3 is 15 residues long. V lost 5 bases to trimming and J lost 4 bases, with 18 bases between them. The CDR3: CASSPFGPVDYEQYF. Written as DNA, the CDR3 is TGTGCCAGCAGCCCATTCGGACCTGTAGATTACGAGCAGTACTTC. Full variable domain (outside the CDR3, taken from reference TRBV11-2 and TRBJ2-7): EAGVAQSPRYKIIEKRQSVAFWCNPISGHATLYWYQQILGQGPKLLIQFQNNGVVDDSQLPKDRFSAERLKGVDSTLKIQPAKLEDSAVYLCASSPFGPVDYEQYFGPGTRLTVT.

The chain uses TRBV7-9 and TRBJ2-7; no clear D. Germline V gives CDR1 SEHNR, CDR2 FQNEAQ (reference sequence). V lost 4 bases to trimming and J lost 3 bases, with 7 bases between them. CDR3 length: 12 residues. CDR3 protein: CASSSRRYEQYF. In DNA, the CDR3 is TGTGCCAGCAGCTCCAGGCGCTACGAGCAGTACTTC.

The chain employs TRBV19 and TRBJ1-2, with 8 positions matching TRBD1. The V gene end was trimmed by 5 bases and the J gene end by 4 bases; junction bases not matched to a gene: 6. CDR3 length: 14 residues. Germline CDR1 reads LNHDA; CDR2 reads SQIVND (reference sequence). This CDR3 reads CASSPRDRPYGYTF. The DNA for the CDR3 is TGTGCCAGTAGTCCACGGGACAGGCCCTATGGCTACACCTTC.

The CDR3 nucleotides read TGTGCCAGCAGCGTAGCCCCGGGACAGGCGAGCTCTGGAAACACCATATATTTT. Translating gives CASSVAPGQASSGNTIYF. The gene calls are TRBV9 and TRBJ1-3; 8 nucleotides match TRBD1. In germline, CDR1 is SGDLS, CDR2 YYNGEE. The CDR3 consists of 18 residues. Trimming took 0 bases from V and 0 from J; bases not matched to a gene: 8.

The chain joins TRBV5-6 to TRBJ1-2, with D possibly matching TRBD1 (5 bases). Germline V gene data show CDR1 as SGHDT and CDR2 as YYEEEE. The ends were cut back, 4 bases at V and 2 bases at J, with 21 bases in the middle. There are 17 residues in the CDR3. DNA for the CDR3: TGTGCCAGCAGCGCGGTTGGGGGACGGCCCGAAAACTATGGCTACACCTTC. Amino acids: CASSAVGGRPENYGYTF.